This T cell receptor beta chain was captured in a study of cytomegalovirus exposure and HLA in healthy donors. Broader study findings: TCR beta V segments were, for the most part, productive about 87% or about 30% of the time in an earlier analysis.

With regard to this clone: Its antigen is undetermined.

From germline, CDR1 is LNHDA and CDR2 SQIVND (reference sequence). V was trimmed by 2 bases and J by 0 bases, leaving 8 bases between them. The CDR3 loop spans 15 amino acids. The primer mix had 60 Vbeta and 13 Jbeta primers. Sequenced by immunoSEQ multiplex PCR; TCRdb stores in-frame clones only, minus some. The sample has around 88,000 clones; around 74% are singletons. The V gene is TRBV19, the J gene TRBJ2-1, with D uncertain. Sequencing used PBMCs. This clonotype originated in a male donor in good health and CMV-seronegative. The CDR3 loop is CASSILVSSYNEQFF. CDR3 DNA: TGTGCCAGTAGTATATTGGTTAGCTCCTACAATGAGCAGTTCTTC.